This T cell receptor beta chain was captured in a study of immune evolution from preneoplasia to lung adenocarcinoma. Study-wide points: Top clone share appeared to fall from AAH through AIS, MIA, adenocarcinoma. Later-stage lesions seemingly showed higher T cell density and diversity than normal lung.

This table comes from immunoSEQ multiplex PCR, and its TCRdb copy is limited to in-frame clones, with some not included. The table shows several thousand clones, with 78% occurring only once. Trimming removed 1 base at V and 4 bases at J, with 10 bases between. Germline V gene lookup returns CDR1 SGHKS and CDR2 YYEKEE (reference sequence). The CDR3 runs 14 residues. Patient tissue came from resections in Japan or China, 2014–2017. On this clone itself: The antigen is not known.

The specimen was FFPE normal lung tissue adjacent to the tumor. The rearrangement uses TRBV5-5 and TRBJ2-3; D gene unclear. This receptor was identified in a person aged 45 to 69 with lung adenocarcinoma. The CDR3 sequence: CASSLTLVADTQYF. CDR3 DNA sequence: TGTGCCAGCAGCTTGACCTTGGTGGCAGATACGCAGTATTTT.